A single sample gave rise to the 9 T cell receptor beta chains below, sequenced in a study of post-analysis software for immune sequencing data (dated by TCRdb to the mid-2010s). The study at large found these results: Patients showed significantly higher frequencies than controls for five TRBV segments, among them TRBV5-6, TRBV5-1 and TRBV20-1.

Library creation used PCR. TCRdb lists the instrument as Illumina HiSeq 2500. Unique molecular identifiers were incorporated into TCR beta cDNA libraries to reduce PCR and sequencing biases. TCRdb applied fastp at Q25 and MiXCR to the public reads, then kept only in-frame beta chains. Each record represents a unique CDR3 protein, reported with the most common genes and DNA among its rows. The sample yields 650,000 to 850,000 distinct CDR3 sequences; approximately 53% were counted once. 4.6% of the sample is in the top ten clones. These receptors are not linked to any known antigen. Sequenced material: blood. The source of these receptors is a girl aged 5 to 17 with multiple sclerosis.

The chain has TRBV15 and TRBJ2-3; 13 nucleotides line up with TRBD2. CDR3 length: 17 residues. Germline V CDR1 and CDR2: LNHNV, YYDKDF (reference sequence). V lost 2 bases to trimming and J lost 4 bases; unmatched junction nucleotides: 6. The CDR3 DNA sequence: TGTGCCACCAGCAGACTTCGGACTAGCGGGAGAGCAGATACGCAGTATTTT. Its protein is CATSRLRTSGRADTQYF.

The chain recombines TRBV7-2 with TRBJ2-1, with 9 positions matching TRBD2. Looked up from germline, CDR1 is SGHTA and CDR2 is FQGNSA. The V segment lost 3 bases and the J segment 10 bases; nucleotides outside the gene matches: 10. CDR3 size: 15 residues. The CDR3 is CASSLGGRAYWEQFF. The CDR3 nucleotides are TGTGCCAGCAGCTTGGGCGGGAGGGCCTATTGGGAGCAGTTCTTC.

On this clonotype itself: Since a much larger clone is just one base distant, this may be a read error. The rearrangement links TRBV29-1 to TRBJ2-6, with TRBD1 identical over 11 bases. Trimming at V came to 6 bases and at J to 8 bases, leaving 9 bases not matched to a gene. From germline, CDR1 is SQVTM and CDR2 ANQGSEA. The CDR3 totals 15 residues. The CDR3 region is CSVKCRDRGSNVLTF. CDR3 sequence (DNA): TGCAGCGTGAAATGCCGGGACAGGGGGTCCAACGTCCTGACTTTC.

The V and J genes are TRBV20-1 and TRBJ2-3; 9 nucleotides agree with TRBD2. The CDR3 spans 16 residues. Unmatched junction bases numbered 14, after V lost 6 bases and J lost 4 bases. Germline-derived CDR1 and CDR2 are DFQATT and SNEGSKA (reference sequence). CDR3 protein: CSAPFGGRGGSDTQYF. CDR3 bases: TGCAGTGCCCCCTTCGGGGGGCGGGGGGGATCAGATACGCAGTATTTT.

The chain joins TRBV27 to TRBJ2-5; the D is unclear. The CDR3 has 13 amino acids. V was cut by 8 bases and J by 1 base, with 11 bases left in between. Germline values: CDR1 MNHEY, CDR2 SMNVEV (reference sequence). Here the CDR3 DNA reads TGTGCCAGCTCTTCGGCAGGCCAAGAGACCCAGTACTTC. Translating gives CASSSAGQETQYF.

This chain links TRBV7-2 with TRBJ2-5; D is possibly TRBD2 (6 bases). Near its end, the DNA agrees better with TRBJ2-7, so the J call may be wrong. Germline loops: CDR1 SGHTA, CDR2 FQGNSA. The CDR3 has 15 amino acids. The CDR3 sequence: CASSPQRRESYEQYF. The CDR3, as DNA: TGTGCCAGCAGTCCCCAACGGCGGGAAAGTTACGAGCAGTACTTC.

This clonotype turned up a few times. The chain links TRBV20-1 to TRBJ1-2; no definite D call. The CDR3 sequence is 12 residues long. V gave up 1 base and J gave up 2 bases, with 5 bases separating them. The germline V gene has CDR1 DFQATT and CDR2 SNEGSKA (reference sequence). The CDR3 loop is CSARATNYGYTF. CDR3 in DNA: TGCAGTGCTAGAGCAACCAACTATGGCTACACCTTC.

The chain carries TRBV3-1 and TRBJ2-1, with 11 bases fitting TRBD1. Trimming removed 4 bases from V and 6 bases from J; junction bases left unmatched: 5. Germline CDR1 and CDR2: LGHDT and YNNKEL (reference sequence). CDR3 length: 15 residues. The CDR3 DNA sequence: TGTGCCAGCAGCCTTCCCGGGACAGGGGGCAATGAGCAGTTCTTC. Translated, it gives CASSLPGTGGNEQFF.

The V gene is TRBV20-1, the J gene TRBJ2-3; D is undetermined. Deletions cut 5 bases from V and 8 bases from J, with 14 bases between. Germline values: CDR1 DFQATT, CDR2 SNEGSKA (reference sequence). The CDR3 is 12 amino acids. The CDR3 DNA reads as TGCAGTGCTCACGCACCAACGGGTACGCAGTATTTT. It encodes CSAHAPTGTQYF.